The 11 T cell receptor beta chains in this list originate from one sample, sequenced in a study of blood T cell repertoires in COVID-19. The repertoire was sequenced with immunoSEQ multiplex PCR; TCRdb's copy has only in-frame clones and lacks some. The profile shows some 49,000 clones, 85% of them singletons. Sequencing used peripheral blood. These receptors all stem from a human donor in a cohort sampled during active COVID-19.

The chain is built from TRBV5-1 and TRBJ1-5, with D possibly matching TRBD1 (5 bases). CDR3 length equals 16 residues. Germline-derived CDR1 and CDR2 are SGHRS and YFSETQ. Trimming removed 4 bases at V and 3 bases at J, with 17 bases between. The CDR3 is CASSPGGGAFNQPQHF. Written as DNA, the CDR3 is TGCGCCAGCAGCCCCGGCGGAGGGGCTTTCAATCAGCCCCAGCATTTT.

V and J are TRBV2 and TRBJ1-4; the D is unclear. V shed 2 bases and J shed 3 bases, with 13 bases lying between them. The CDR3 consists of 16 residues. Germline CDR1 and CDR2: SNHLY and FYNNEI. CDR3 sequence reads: CASSEYLVRSNEKLFF. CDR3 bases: TGTGCCAGCAGTGAATATCTAGTGCGATCTAATGAAAAACTGTTTTTT.

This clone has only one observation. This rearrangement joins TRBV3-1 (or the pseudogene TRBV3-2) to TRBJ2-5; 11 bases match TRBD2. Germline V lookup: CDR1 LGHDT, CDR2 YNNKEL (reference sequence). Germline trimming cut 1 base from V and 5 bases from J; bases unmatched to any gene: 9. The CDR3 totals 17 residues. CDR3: CASSQVALAGVRETQYF. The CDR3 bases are TGTGCCAGCAGCCAAGTTGCACTAGCGGGAGTTCGTGAGACCCAGTACTTC.

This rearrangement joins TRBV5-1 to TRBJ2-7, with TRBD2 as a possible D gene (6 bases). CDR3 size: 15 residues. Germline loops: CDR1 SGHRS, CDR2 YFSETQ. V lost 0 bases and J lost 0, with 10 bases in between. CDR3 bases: TGCGCCAGCAGCTTGGTTACGCGGGGCTCCTACGAGCAGTACTTC. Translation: CASSLVTRGSYEQYF. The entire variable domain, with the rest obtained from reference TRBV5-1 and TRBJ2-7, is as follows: KAGVTQTPRYLIKTRGQQVTLSCSPISGHRSVSWYQQTPGQGLQFLFEYFSETQRNKGNFPGRFSGRQFSNSRSEMNVSTLELGDSALYLCASSLVTRGSYEQYFGPGTRLTVT.

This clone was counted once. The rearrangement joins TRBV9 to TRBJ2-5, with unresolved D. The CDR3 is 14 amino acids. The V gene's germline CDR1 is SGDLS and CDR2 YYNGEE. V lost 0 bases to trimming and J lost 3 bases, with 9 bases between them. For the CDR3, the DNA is TGTGCCAGCAGCGTAGTGGCCTCCGAAGAGACCCAGTACTTC. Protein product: CASSVVASEETQYF.

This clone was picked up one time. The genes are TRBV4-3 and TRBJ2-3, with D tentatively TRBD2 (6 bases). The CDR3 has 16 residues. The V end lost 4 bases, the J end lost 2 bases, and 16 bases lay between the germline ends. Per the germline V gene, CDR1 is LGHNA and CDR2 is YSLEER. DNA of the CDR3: TGCGCCAGCAGCCCCTTGAGGGGAGGAGCCACAGATACGCAGTATTTT. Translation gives CASSPLRGGATDTQYF.

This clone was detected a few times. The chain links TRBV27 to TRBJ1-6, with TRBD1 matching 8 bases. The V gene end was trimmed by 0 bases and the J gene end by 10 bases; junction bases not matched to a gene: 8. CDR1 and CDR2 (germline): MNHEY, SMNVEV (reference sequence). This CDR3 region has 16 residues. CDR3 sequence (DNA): TGTGCCAGCAGTTTATCGTTGGCAGGGGGCTCGTCACCCCTCCACTTT. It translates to CASSLSLAGGSSPLHF.

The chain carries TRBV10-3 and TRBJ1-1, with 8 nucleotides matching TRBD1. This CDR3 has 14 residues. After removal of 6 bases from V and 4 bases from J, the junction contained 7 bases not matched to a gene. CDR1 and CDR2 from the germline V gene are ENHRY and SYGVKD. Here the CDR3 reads CAIRKTGEPTEAFF. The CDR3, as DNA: TGTGCCATCAGAAAGACAGGGGAACCCACTGAAGCTTTCTTT.

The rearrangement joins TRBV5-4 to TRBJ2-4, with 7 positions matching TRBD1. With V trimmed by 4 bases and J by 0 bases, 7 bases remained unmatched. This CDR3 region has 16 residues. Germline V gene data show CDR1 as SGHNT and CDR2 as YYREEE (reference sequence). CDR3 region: CASSPDRTLAKNIQYF. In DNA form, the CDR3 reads TGTGCCAGCAGCCCGGACAGGACCCTAGCCAAAAACATTCAGTACTTC.

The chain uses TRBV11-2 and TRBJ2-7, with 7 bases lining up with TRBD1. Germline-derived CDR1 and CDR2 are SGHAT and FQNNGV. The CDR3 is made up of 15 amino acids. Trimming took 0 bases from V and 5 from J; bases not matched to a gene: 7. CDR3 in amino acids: CASSLEWTGVNEQYF. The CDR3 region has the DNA TGTGCCAGCAGCTTAGAATGGACAGGAGTAAACGAGCAGTACTTC.

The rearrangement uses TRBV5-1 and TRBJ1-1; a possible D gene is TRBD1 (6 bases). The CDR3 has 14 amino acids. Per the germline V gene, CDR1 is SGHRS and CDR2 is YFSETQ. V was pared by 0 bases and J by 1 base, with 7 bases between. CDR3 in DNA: TGCGCCAGCAGCTTGGACAGGGCGAACACTGAAGCTTTCTTT. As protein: CASSLDRANTEAFF.